The T cell receptor (beta chain) under discussion was sequenced for a study of a mutant IDH1 vaccine in newly diagnosed glioma. Across the study: Treated patients, roughly 62% male and roughly 38% female, averaged about 40 years of age. It was radiotherapy, temozolomide, or both that patients received previously, with most receiving both. General study points: Of the patients, less than 95% had vaccine-induced immune responses.

J was trimmed by 1 base and V by 3 bases; bases with no gene match: 6. Looked up from germline, CDR1 is SEHNR and CDR2 is FQNEAQ (reference sequence). The CDR3 spans 16 residues. The method was immunoSEQ multiplex PCR; TCRdb's version includes in-frame clones alone and lacks a portion of them. The profile shows more than 25,000 clones, approximately 90% of them singletons. This clone was observed a handful of times. The antigen remains undetermined. Time point denoted: week 23, last vaccination. Doses comprised 300 ug of mutant IDH1 20-mer peptide each, plus topical imiquimod. The rearrangement links TRBV7-9 to TRBJ2-3; 8 positions match TRBD1. This clonotype originated in a man in his forties or fifties with glioma. The sample consisted of PBMCs, taken from a glioma patient whose treatment included an IDH1 peptide vaccine. CDR3 amino acids: CASSFRGPWGTDTQYF. The CDR3 region has the DNA TGTGCCAGCAGCTTCAGGGGGCCATGGGGCACAGATACGCAGTATTTT.